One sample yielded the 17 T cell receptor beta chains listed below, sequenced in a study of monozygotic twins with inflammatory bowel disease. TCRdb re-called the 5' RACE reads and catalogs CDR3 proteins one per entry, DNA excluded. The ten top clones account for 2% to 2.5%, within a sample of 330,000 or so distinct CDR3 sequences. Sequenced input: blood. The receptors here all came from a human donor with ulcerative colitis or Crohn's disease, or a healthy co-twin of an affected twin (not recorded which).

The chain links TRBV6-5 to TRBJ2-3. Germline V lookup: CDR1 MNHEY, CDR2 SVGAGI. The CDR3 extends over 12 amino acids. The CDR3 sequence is CASSQSTGAQYF.

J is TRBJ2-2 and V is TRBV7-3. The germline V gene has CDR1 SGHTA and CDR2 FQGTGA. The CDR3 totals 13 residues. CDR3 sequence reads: CASSLTHPGELFF.

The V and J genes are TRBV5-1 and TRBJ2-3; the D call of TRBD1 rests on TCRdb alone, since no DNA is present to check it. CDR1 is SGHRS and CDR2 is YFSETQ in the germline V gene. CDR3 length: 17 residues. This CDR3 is CASSTAGTGASTDTQYF.

This chain's CDR3 is CASSSDSVGELFF. The chain employs TRBV5-1 and TRBJ2-2. The CDR3 extends over 13 amino acids. Germline values: CDR1 SGHRS, CDR2 YFSETQ.

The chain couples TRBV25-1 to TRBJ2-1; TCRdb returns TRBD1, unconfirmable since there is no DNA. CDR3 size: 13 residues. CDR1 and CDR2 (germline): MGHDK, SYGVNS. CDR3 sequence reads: CASSDTRGDEQFF.

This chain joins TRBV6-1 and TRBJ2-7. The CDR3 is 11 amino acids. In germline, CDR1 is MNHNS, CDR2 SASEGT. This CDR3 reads CASRIMDEQYF.

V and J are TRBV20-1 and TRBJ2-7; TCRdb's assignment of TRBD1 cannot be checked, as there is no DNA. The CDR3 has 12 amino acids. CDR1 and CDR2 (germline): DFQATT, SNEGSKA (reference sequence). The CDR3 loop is CSARVRGYEQYF.

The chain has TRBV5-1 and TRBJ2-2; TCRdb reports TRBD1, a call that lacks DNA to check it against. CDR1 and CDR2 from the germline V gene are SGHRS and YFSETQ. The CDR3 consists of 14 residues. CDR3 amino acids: CDSQEGARTGELFF.

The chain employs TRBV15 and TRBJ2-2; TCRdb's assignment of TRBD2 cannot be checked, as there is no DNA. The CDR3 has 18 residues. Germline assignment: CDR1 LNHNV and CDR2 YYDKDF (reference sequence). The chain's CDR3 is CATSSGILAGGYTGELFF.

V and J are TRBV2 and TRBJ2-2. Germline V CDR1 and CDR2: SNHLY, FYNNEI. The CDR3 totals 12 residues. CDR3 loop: CASGLDPGELFF.

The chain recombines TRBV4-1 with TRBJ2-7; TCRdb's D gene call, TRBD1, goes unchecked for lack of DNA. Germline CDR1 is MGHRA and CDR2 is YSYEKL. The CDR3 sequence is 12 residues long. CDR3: CASSPGTGEQYF.

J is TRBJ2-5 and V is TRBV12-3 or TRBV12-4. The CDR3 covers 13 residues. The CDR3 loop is CASSKGLGETQYF.

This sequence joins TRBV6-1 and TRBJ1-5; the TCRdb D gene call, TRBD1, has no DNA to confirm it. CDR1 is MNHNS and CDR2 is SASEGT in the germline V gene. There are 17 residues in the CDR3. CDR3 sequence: CASSERAGGLSNQPQHF.

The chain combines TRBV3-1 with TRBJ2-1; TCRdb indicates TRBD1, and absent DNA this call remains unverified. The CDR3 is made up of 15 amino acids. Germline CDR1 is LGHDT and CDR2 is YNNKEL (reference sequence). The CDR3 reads CASGPGGGSSNEQFF.

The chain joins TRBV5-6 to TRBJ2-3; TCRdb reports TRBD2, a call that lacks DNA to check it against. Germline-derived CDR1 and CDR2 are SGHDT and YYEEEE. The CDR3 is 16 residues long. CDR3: CASSWKTSGTTDTQYF.

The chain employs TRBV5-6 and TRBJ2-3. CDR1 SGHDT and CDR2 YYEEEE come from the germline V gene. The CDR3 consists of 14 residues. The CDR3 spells CASSLITSADTQYF.

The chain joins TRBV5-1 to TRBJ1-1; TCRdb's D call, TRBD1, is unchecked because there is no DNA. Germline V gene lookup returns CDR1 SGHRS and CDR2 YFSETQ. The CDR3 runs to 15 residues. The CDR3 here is CASRGQGPINTEAFF.